The next 3 T cell receptor beta chains were all read from a single sample in a study of memory CD4+ T cells and cytomegalovirus serostatus. Single viable CD3+CD4+CD8-CD45RO+ cells were sorted as the memory CD4+ T cells. Clones were read by immunoSEQ multiplex PCR, and TCRdb kept only the in-frame ones, dropping some. This sample has about 58,000 clones, with more than 70% found just once. The material sequenced was memory CD4+ T cells from blood. The receptors were gathered from an adult in good health and CMV-seronegative. Some clones in this sample may be carry-over from other donors' samples.

The chain links TRBV7-2 to TRBJ2-3, with D hard to call. Deletions cut 3 bases from V and 1 base from J, with 8 bases between. The germline CDR1 and CDR2 sequences are SGHTA and FQGNSA. The CDR3 totals 14 residues. This chain's CDR3 is CASSFRPGTDTQYF. CDR3 nucleotides: TGTGCCAGCAGCTTCCGTCCGGGCACAGATACGCAGTATTTT.

Only a few counts were recorded for this clone. The genes are TRBV7-2 and TRBJ2-5, with 8 bases that match TRBD1. CDR3 length equals 15 residues. CDR1 is SGHTA and CDR2 is FQGNSA in the germline V gene. V shed 5 bases, J shed 5 bases, and the junction held 10 bases outside the gene matches. The CDR3 region is CASSAGTGQKETQYF. DNA for the CDR3: TGTGCCAGCAGCGCCGGGACAGGTCAAAAGGAGACCCAGTACTTC.

CDR3 residues: CASSLGGRGTGELFF. CDR3 nucleotides: TGTGCCAGCAGCTTAGGAGGGAGGGGCACCGGGGAGCTGTTTTTT. The rearrangement uses TRBV7-3 and TRBJ2-2; 7 bases align to TRBD2. V shed 2 bases, J shed 4 bases, and the junction held 4 bases outside the gene matches. CDR3 length equals 15 residues. Germline-derived CDR1 and CDR2 are SGHTA and FQGTGA.